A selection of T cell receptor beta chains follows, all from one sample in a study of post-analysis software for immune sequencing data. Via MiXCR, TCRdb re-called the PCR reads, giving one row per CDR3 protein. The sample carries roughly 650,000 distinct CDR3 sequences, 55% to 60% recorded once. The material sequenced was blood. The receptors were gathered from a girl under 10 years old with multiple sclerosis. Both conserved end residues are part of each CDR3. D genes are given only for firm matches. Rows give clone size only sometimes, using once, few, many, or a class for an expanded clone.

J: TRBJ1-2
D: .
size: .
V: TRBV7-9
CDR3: CASSLESSMGYTF
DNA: TGTGCCAGCAGCTTAGAATCGTCCATGGGCTACACCTTC

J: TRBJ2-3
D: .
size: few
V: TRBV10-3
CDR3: CATLGRGGSTDTQYF
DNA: TGTGCCACCCTTGGAAGGGGGGGAAGCACAGATACGCAGTATTTT

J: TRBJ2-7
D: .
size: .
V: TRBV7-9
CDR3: CASSLVADNYEQYF
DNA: TGTGCCAGCAGCTTAGTGGCAGATAATTACGAGCAGTACTTC

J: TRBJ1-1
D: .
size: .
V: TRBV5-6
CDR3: CASSLGRVMNTEAFF
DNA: TGTGCCAGCAGCTTGGGTAGGGTGATGAACACTGAAGCTTTCTTT

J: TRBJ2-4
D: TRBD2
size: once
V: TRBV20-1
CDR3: CSAIPAGLANIQYF
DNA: TGCAGTGCTATACCTGCGGGACTAGCAAACATTCAGTACTTC

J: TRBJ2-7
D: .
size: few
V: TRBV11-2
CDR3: CASSLDPRAGGYEQYF
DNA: TGTGCCAGCAGCTTAGATCCAAGGGCAGGCGGCTACGAGCAGTACTTC

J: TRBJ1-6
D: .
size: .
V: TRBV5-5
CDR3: CASNLGVGNSPLHF
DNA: TGTGCCAGCAACTTGGGGGTGGGGAATTCACCCCTCCACTTT

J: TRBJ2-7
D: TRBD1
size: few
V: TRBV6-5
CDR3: CASSYFGQGAREQYF
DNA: TGTGCCAGCAGTTACTTCGGACAGGGGGCAAGGGAGCAGTACTTC

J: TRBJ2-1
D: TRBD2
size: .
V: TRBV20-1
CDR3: CSARERLAPYNEQFF
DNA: TGCAGTGCTAGGGAACGACTAGCGCCCTACAATGAGCAGTTCTTC

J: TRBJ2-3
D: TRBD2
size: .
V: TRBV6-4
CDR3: CASSDSGGATDTQYF
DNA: TGTGCCAGCAGTGACTCCGGGGGGGCCACAGATACGCAGTATTTT

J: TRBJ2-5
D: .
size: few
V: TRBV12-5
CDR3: CASGPQWETQYF
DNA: TGTGCTAGTGGCCCTCAGTGGGAGACCCAGTACTTC

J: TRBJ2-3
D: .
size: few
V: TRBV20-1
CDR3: CSARDRRGPTDTQYF
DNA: TGCAGTGCTAGAGATCGGCGGGGCCCCACAGATACGCAGTATTTT

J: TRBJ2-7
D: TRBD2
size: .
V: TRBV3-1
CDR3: CASSHDSSGFSYEQYF
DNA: TGTGCCAGCAGCCATGACTCTAGCGGGTTTTCCTACGAGCAGTACTTC

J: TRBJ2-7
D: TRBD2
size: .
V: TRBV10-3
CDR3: CAISGGTISYEQYF
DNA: TGTGCCATCAGTGGGGGGACTATCTCCTACGAGCAGTACTTC

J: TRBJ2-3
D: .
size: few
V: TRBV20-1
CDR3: CSALTDSSDTQYF
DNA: TGCAGTGCGCTCACGGACTCCTCAGATACGCAGTATTTT

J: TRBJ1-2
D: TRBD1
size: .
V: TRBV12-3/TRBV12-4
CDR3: CASSPGGDGYTF
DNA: TGCGCCAGCAGCCCAGGGGGGGATGGCTACACCTTC

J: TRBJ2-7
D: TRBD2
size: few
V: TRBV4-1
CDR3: CASSRKGLAGSYEQYF
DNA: TGCGCCAGCAGCCGAAAGGGACTAGCGGGGAGTTACGAGCAGTACTTC